These T cell receptor beta chains were read from a single sample in a study of cytomegalovirus exposure and HLA in healthy donors. TCRdb's copy holds only in-frame clones and misses some; the assay was immunoSEQ multiplex PCR. The table includes 50,000 to 55,000 clones, 81% detected once. The material sequenced was PBMCs. The origin of the receptors is a boy younger than 18 in good health and CMV-seropositive. Both conserved end residues are part of each CDR3. The order of the fields is J gene, V gene, CDR3 length, clone size, D gene, CDR3 protein, CDR3 DNA. A D gene is named only where the DNA matches it firmly. Size is omitted from some rows. Given values are once, few, many or a class for expanded clones.

TRBJ2-5,TRBV21-1,19,.,.,CASSDPGTGGTQYQETQYF,TGTGCCAGCAGCGACCCCGGGACAGGGGGCACTCAGTACCAAGAGACCCAGTACTTC
TRBJ1-4,TRBV6-5,16,few,.,CASSYYPMRVSEKLFF,TGTGCCAGCAGTTACTATCCCATGCGGGTCAGTGAAAAACTGTTTTTT
TRBJ2-3,TRBV7-9,16,once,.,CASSLGRGGAGDTQYF,TGTGCCAGCAGCTTAGGTCGTGGGGGGGCCGGGGATACGCAGTATTTT
TRBJ1-1,TRBV4-1,14,.,.,CASSQGLLWTEAFF,TGCGCCAGCAGCCAAGGACTATTGTGGACTGAAGCTTTCTTT
TRBJ2-1,TRBV7-9,16,.,.,CASSLGSGLDLVKQFF,TGTGCCAGCAGCTTAGGGTCGGGACTCGATTTAGTGAAGCAGTTCTTC
TRBJ1-2,TRBV9,14,few,.,CASSVQDNNYGYTF,TGTGCCAGCAGCGTCCAGGACAATAACTATGGCTACACCTTC
TRBJ2-3,TRBV9,15,.,.,CASSVAVPNADTQYF,TGTGCCAGCAGCGTAGCGGTCCCAAATGCGGATACGCAGTATTTT
TRBJ2-2,TRBV9,15,.,TRBD1,CASSVVGGEVGELFF,TGTGCCAGCAGCGTAGTAGGGGGCGAAGTCGGGGAGCTGTTTTTT
TRBJ2-2,TRBV11-3,16,.,TRBD2,CASSWRGGAATGELFF,TGTGCCAGCAGCTGGCGGGGGGGAGCAGCCACCGGGGAGCTGTTTTTT
TRBJ1-6,TRBV19,15,once,TRBD1,CASSISRDRNSPLHF,TGTGCCAGTAGTATCTCCCGGGACAGGAATTCACCCCTCCACTTT
TRBJ2-1,TRBV27,15,.,.,CASTHRTGPYNEQFF,TGTGCCAGCACCCACAGGACCGGCCCCTACAATGAGCAGTTCTTC
TRBJ1-2,TRBV7-9,16,.,TRBD1,CASSLVVGTAEYGYTF,TGTGCCAGCAGCTTAGTGGTGGGGACAGCTGAGTATGGCTACACCTTC
TRBJ1-2,TRBV4-1,13,.,.,CASSPGGGNGCTF,TGCGCCAGCAGCCCCGGGGGAGGGAATGGCTGCACCTTC
TRBJ1-5,TRBV4-1,16,once,TRBD1,CASSQGPTGDNQPQHF,TGCGCCAGCAGCCAAGGACCGACAGGGGACAATCAGCCCCAGCATTTT
TRBJ1-1,TRBV6-5,13,.,.,CASLGQLNTEAFF,TGTGCCAGCCTTGGGCAGCTAAACACTGAAGCTTTCTTT
TRBJ2-7,TRBV6-4,15,.,.,CARGTIRGRADEQYF,TGTGCCAGAGGAACTATCAGGGGTCGCGCTGACGAGCAGTACTTC
TRBJ1-1,TRBV7-2,13,.,.,CASSLLRNPPAFF,TGTGCCAGCAGCTTATTGCGAAATCCTCCCGCTTTCTTT
TRBJ1-2,TRBV29-1,12,.,.,CSVAPGGMGYTF,TGCAGCGTTGCCCCGGGGGGTATGGGCTACACCTTC
TRBJ2-6,TRBV19,14,few,.,CASSSTSGANVLTF,TGTGCCAGTAGTTCCACTTCTGGGGCCAACGTCCTGACTTTC
TRBJ1-1,TRBV10-1,15,.,.,CASSPSSAGNTEAFF,TGCGCCAGCAGTCCCTCCAGTGCGGGTAACACTGAAGCTTTCTTT
TRBJ2-7,TRBV11-2,13,.,.,CASSLSLSYEQYF,TGTGCCAGCAGCTTATCCCTTTCCTACGAGCAGTACTTC
TRBJ2-2,TRBV7-9,17,few,.,CASSSHATALNTGELFF,TGTGCCAGCAGCTCCCATGCGACAGCGTTAAACACCGGGGAGCTGTTTTTT
TRBJ2-7,TRBV2,13,.,.,CASSISQSYEQYF,TGTGCCAGCAGTATTTCCCAATCCTACGAGCAGTACTTC
TRBJ1-4,TRBV5-4,16,.,.,CASSVEMGGANEKLFF,TGTGCCAGCAGCGTTGAAATGGGGGGGGCTAATGAAAAACTGTTTTTT
TRBJ2-1,TRBV4-1,16,.,TRBD1,CASSQGGQATYNEQFF,TGCGCCAGCAGCCAAGGGGGACAGGCGACCTACAATGAGCAGTTCTTC
TRBJ2-1,TRBV5-4,15,few,TRBD2,CASSGTTNWAGGLFF,TGTGCCAGCAGCGGAACCACTAATTGGGCGGGGGGGCTGTTCTTC
TRBJ2-7,TRBV6-1,13,.,TRBD1,CASDGQGIGEQYF,TGTGCCAGTGACGGACAGGGGATCGGCGAGCAGTACTTC
TRBJ2-3,TRBV5-1,15,.,TRBD2,CASSSTSPNTDTQYF,TGCGCCAGCAGCTCGACTAGCCCGAACACAGATACGCAGTATTTT
TRBJ2-7,TRBV19,12,.,.,CASNGARDEQYF,TGTGCCAGTAATGGTGCCCGCGACGAGCAGTACTTC
TRBJ1-2,TRBV18,16,.,TRBD1,CASSPGTGDDGYGYTF,TGTGCCAGCTCGCCCGGGACAGGGGACGACGGCTATGGCTACACCTTC
TRBJ1-2,TRBV5-4,14,.,TRBD1,CASSGGQSPDGYTF,TGTGCCAGCAGCGGGGGACAGTCGCCCGATGGCTACACCTTC
TRBJ2-1,TRBV5-5,15,.,.,CASSPRLGAVNEQFF,TGTGCCAGCAGCCCGCGGCTTGGCGCCGTCAATGAGCAGTTCTTC
TRBJ1-2,TRBV6-5,11,.,TRBD1,CASRTGDGYTF,TGTGCCAGCAGGACAGGGGATGGCTACACCTTC
TRBJ2-7,TRBV9,15,.,.,CASSVGRGNSYEQYF,TGTGCCAGCAGCGTAGGACGGGGGAATAGCTACGAGCAGTACTTC
TRBJ2-7,TRBV5-6,14,.,.,CASSSQGHLYEQYF,TGTGCCAGCAGCTCCCAAGGACACCTCTACGAGCAGTACTTC
TRBJ1-2,TRBV7-9,12,.,.,CASSLGAGGYTF,TGTGCCAGCAGCCTGGGGGCAGGTGGCTACACCTTC
TRBJ2-3,TRBV9,17,.,TRBD1,CASSVWDSPIYTDTQYF,TGTGCCAGCAGCGTATGGGACAGCCCGATTTACACAGATACGCAGTATTTT
TRBJ1-2,TRBV7-9,15,.,.,CASRSNTRGHGGYTF,TGTGCCAGCAGGTCAAATACTCGAGGGCATGGTGGCTACACCTTC
TRBJ2-7,TRBV7-9,13,.,.,CASSLGQFYEQYF,TGTGCCAGCAGCTTAGGACAGTTCTACGAGCAGTACTTC
TRBJ2-3,TRBV6-5,15,.,.,CASSYGGAGTDTQYF,TGTGCCAGCAGTTACGGCGGGGCGGGCACAGATACGCAGTATTTT
TRBJ1-1,TRBV7-2,14,.,.,CASSPRGGNTEAFF,TGTGCCAGCAGCCCCCGGGGGGGTAACACTGAAGCTTTCTTT
TRBJ1-2,TRBV14,13,.,.,CASSRSRVSGYTF,TGTGCCAGCAGCCGTTCCCGTGTGAGTGGCTACACCTTC
TRBJ2-7,TRBV5-1,15,.,TRBD2,CASSSLAGDSYEQYF,TGCGCCAGCAGCTCCTTAGCGGGGGACTCCTACGAGCAGTACTTC
TRBJ2-7,TRBV7-9,15,.,.,CASSLGDSFSHEQYF,TGTGCCAGCAGCTTAGGTGACAGTTTCTCCCACGAGCAGTACTTC
TRBJ2-2,TRBV9,19,.,TRBD1,CASNDYSRGGTGITGELFF,TGTGCCAGCAATGACTATTCTCGGGGAGGGACAGGGATCACCGGGGAGCTGTTTTTT
TRBJ2-3,TRBV7-2,14,.,.,CASSLGAPANTQYF,TGTGCCAGCAGCTTAGGGGCCCCCGCCAATACGCAGTATTTT
TRBJ2-7,TRBV5-4,13,.,.,CASSLWGGWEQYF,TGTGCCAGCAGCCTTTGGGGGGGCTGGGAGCAGTACTTC
TRBJ2-7,TRBV27,14,.,.,CASKSGTQVSEQYF,TGTGCCAGTAAATCCGGGACACAGGTTAGCGAGCAGTACTTC
TRBJ2-1,TRBV5-6,12,.,.,CASSPDRHEQFF,TGTGCCAGCAGCCCGGACAGACATGAGCAGTTCTTC
TRBJ1-3,TRBV7-9,14,.,.,CSSSLYEVGNTIYF,TGTTCCAGCAGCTTATACGAGGTTGGAAACACCATATATTTT
TRBJ2-3,TRBV10-3,14,.,TRBD2,CAIGLAGGTDTQYF,TGTGCTATCGGCCTAGCGGGGGGCACAGATACGCAGTATTTT
TRBJ2-5,TRBV28,15,.,.,CASSLIQGGGETQYF,TGTGCCAGCAGTTTAATCCAGGGTGGGGGGGAGACCCAGTACTTC
TRBJ1-4,TRBV11-2,15,.,.,CASSPFWRTNEKLFF,TGTGCCAGCAGCCCTTTTTGGAGAACTAATGAAAAACTGTTTTTT
TRBJ1-4,TRBV2,14,.,.,CASTLDATNEKLFF,TGTGCCAGCACCCTAGATGCCACTAATGAAAAACTGTTTTTT
TRBJ2-1,TRBV15,16,.,.,CATSRDPTGLYNEQFF,TGTGCCACCAGCAGAGATCCCACAGGACTATACAATGAGCAGTTCTTC